This T cell receptor beta chain derives from a study of shared clonotypes between healthy human individuals. Whole-study context: The donor group consisted of a couple of women and a few men, aged 18 to 49. Study-wide points: Clonotype sharing among donors was thought likely to change with sequencing depth. Lower generation probabilities were found for non-shared clonotypes than for those shared by all four donors.

A word on this clone: Antigen specificity is unknown.

TCRdb's copy holds only in-frame clones and misses some; the assay was immunoSEQ multiplex PCR. There are under 2,500,000 clones in the sample; approximately 94% occur only once, and approximately 0.13% lies in the top ten. The CDR3 has 13 residues. Trimming shortened V by 2 bases and J by 4 bases, and 9 bases separated the two germline ends. Germline V gene sequence: CDR1 SGHNT, CDR2 YYREEE (reference sequence). The sequenced sample was naive CD4+ T cells sorted from blood. Subset given: CD45RA+ positively selected. The receptor comes from a man younger than 30 in good health. The V gene is TRBV5-4, the J gene TRBJ1-1, with D unclear. The CDR3 DNA reads as TGTGCCAGCAGCTTAGACACGGGCACTGAAGCTTTCTTT. Translating it yields CASSLDTGTEAFF. Full variable domain (missing parts from reference TRBV5-4 and TRBJ1-1): ETGVTQSPTHLIKTRGQQVTLRCSSQSGHNTVSWYQQALGQGPQFIFQYYREEENGRGNFPPRFSGLQFPNYSSELNVNALELDDSALYLCASSLDTGTEAFFGQGTRLTVV.